Below, one TCR beta chain is given with its context. Its target is unknown. Assay used: immunoSEQ multiplex PCR; TCRdb lists only in-frame clones, some missing. In the table there are 130,000 or so clones, around 92% of which are singletons. CDR1 is MNHEY, CDR2 SVGAGI, per germline. Trimming removed 0 bases from V and 7 bases from J; junction bases left unmatched: 4. The CDR3 is 15 residues long. The source of the sample is a study of T cells in localized non-small cell lung cancer. Overall study results and limits: Sequence data derive from only one tumor region, so heterogeneity remains possible.

The material was peripheral blood, obtained before any cancer treatment. The source of this sequence is a female donor at least 60 years old with stage I lung adenocarcinoma. V usage is TRBV6-5 and J usage is TRBJ2-2, with 8 bases fitting TRBD2. CDR3 region: CASSYSGLVHGELFF. CDR3 bases: TGTGCCAGCAGTTACTCGGGACTAGTGCACGGGGAGCTGTTTTTT.